This T cell receptor (beta chain) was captured by sequencing in a study of glioma-infiltrating T cells after dendritic cell vaccination. Generated by immunoSEQ multiplex PCR, the TCRdb table keeps only in-frame clones and is missing some. The table shows 50,000 to 65,000 clones, with around 85% occurring only once. The CDR3 contains 17 residues. Germline V gene data show CDR1 as MGHRA and CDR2 as YSYEKL. V shed 0 bases and J shed 5 bases, with 17 bases lying between them. Study-level findings and limits: Estimated pretreatment TIL content predicted outcome after dendritic cell vaccination.

A word on this clone: What it binds is unknown.

Time point described: after dendritic cell vaccination, including at tumor progression/relapse. The chain has TRBV4-1 and TRBJ1-5; possibly TRBD1 for D (5 bases). The sequenced sample was blood, obtained after dendritic cell vaccination. The receptor's source is a human donor with glioblastoma. CDR3 region: CASSQDSEGPADQPQHF. CDR3 coding DNA: TGCGCCAGCAGCCAAGATTCGGAGGGACCAGCGGATCAGCCCCAGCATTTT.